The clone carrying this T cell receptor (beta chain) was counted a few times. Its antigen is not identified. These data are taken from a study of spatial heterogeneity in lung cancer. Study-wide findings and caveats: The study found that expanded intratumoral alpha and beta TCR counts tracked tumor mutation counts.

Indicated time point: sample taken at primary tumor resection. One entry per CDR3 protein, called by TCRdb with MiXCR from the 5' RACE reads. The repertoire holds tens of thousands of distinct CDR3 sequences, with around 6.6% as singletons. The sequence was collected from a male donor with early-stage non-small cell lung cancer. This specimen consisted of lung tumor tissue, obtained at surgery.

Here the CDR3 DNA reads TGTGCCAGCAGCTTAGGGAGGACAGGGAGTCGCACAGATACGCAGTATTTT. Its translation is CASSLGRTGSRTDTQYF. This chain uses TRBV7-9 with TRBJ2-3; 8 bases match TRBD1. The CDR3 spans 17 residues. Germline V gives CDR1 SEHNR, CDR2 FQNEAQ (reference sequence). V shed 1 base and J 1 base; nucleotides not matched to a gene: 7.